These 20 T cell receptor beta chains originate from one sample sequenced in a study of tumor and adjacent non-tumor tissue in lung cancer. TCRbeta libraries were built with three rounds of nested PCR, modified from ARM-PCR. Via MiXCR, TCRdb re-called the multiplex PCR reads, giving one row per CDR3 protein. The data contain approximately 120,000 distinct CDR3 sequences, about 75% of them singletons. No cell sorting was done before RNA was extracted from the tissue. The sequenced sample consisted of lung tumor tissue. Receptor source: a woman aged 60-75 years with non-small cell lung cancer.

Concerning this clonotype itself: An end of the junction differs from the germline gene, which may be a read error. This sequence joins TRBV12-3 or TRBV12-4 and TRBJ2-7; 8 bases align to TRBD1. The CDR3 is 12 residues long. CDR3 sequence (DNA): TGTGCCAGTGGGGGACAGGCCTACGGGCAGTACTTC. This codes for CASGGQAYGQYF.

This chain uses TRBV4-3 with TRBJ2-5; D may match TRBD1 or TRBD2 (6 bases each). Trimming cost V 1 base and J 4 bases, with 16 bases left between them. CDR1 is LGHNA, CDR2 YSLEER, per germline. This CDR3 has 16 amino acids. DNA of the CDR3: TGCGCCAGCAGCCAAGGTAAGGGGGGCCGAGCAGAGACCCAGTACTTC. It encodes CASSQGKGGRAETQYF.

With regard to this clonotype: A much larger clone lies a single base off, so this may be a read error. The CDR3 here is CASSPAGVSNQPQHF. The CDR3 DNA reads TGTGCCAGCAGCCCGGCAGGGGTTAGCAATCAGCCCCAGCATTTT. The V call is TRBV5-5, the J call TRBJ1-5; D is perhaps TRBD1 (6 bases). This CDR3 is built from 15 residues. Germline CDR1 reads SGHKS; CDR2 reads YYEKEE (reference sequence). V shed 4 bases and J shed 0 bases, with 11 bases lying between them.

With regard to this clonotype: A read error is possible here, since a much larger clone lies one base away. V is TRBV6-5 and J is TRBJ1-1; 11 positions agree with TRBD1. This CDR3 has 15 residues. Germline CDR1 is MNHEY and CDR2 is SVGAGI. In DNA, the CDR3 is TGTGTCAGCACCGGACAGGGGGCCGGGGACACTGAAGCTTTCTTT. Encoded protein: CVSTGQGAGDTEAFF.

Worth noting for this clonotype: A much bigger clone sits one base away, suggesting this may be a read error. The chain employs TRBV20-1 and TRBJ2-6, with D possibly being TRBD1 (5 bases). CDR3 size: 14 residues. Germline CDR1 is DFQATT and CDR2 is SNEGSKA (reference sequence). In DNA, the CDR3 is TGCAGTGCTCGAAAAAGCTCTGGGGCCAACATCCTGACTTTC. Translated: CSARKSSGANILTF.

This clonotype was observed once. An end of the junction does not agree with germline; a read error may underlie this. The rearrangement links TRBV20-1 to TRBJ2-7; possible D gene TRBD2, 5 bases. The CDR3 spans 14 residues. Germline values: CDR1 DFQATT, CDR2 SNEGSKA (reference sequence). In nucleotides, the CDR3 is TGCAGTGCTAGCGGCGGGCAGAGTGTAGACGAGCAATACTTC. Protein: CSASGGQSVDEQYF.

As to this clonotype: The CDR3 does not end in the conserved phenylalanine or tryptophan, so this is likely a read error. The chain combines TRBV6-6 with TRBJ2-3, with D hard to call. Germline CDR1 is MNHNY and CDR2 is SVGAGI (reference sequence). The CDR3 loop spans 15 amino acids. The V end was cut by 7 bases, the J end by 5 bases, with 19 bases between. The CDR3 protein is CASNLLGGDRDTQYL. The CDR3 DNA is TGTGCCAGCAATCTCCTCGGTGGTGATAGAGATACGCAGTATCTT.

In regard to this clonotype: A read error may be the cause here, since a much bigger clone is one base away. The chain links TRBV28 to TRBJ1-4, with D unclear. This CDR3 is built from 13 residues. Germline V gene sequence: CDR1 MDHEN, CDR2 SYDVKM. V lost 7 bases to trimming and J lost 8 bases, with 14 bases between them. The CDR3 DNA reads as TGTGCCAGCATGATAGGGAACGGGGAAAAACTGTTTTTT. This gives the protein CASMIGNGEKLFF. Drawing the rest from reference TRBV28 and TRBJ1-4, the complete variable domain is DVKVTQSSRYLVKRTGEKVFLECVQDMDHENMFWYRQDPGLGLRLIYFSYDVKMKEKGDIPEGYSVSREKKERFSLILESASTNQTSMYLCASMIGNGEKLFFGSGTQLSVL.

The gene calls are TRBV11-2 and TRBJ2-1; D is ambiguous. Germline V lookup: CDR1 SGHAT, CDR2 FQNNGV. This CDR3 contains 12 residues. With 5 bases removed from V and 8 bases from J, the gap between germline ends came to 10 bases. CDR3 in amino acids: CASSPIDYEQFF. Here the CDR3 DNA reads TGTGCCAGCAGCCCAATAGACTATGAGCAGTTCTTC.

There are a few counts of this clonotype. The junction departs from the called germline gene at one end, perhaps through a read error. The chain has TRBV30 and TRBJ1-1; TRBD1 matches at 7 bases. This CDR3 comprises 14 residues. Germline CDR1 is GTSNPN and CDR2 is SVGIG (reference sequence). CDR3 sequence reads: CAWSWLTGDTEVFF. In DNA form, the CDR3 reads TGTGCCTGGAGTTGGCTAACAGGGGACACTGAAGTTTTCTTT.

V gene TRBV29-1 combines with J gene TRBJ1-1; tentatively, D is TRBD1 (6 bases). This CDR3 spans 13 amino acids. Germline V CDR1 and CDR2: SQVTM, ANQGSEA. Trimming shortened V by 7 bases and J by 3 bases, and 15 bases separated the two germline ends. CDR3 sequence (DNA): TGCAGCGGTCGACAGGTTTTGGACACTGAAGCTTTCTTT. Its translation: CSGRQVLDTEAFF.

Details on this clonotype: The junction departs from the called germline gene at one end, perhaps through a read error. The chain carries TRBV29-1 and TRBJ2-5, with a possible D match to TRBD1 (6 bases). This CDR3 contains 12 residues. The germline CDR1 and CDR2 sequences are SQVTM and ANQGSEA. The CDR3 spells CSVRWGLEAQYF. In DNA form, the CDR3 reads TGCAGCGTCCGATGGGGGCTGGAGGCCCAATACTTC.

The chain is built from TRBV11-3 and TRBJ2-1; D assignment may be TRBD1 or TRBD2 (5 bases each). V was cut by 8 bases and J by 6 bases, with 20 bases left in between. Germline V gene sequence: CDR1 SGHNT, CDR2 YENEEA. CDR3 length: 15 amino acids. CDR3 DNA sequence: TGTGCCAGCGGCCGGGACGGGGATCAAGGCAATGAGCAGTTCTTC. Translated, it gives CASGRDGDQGNEQFF.

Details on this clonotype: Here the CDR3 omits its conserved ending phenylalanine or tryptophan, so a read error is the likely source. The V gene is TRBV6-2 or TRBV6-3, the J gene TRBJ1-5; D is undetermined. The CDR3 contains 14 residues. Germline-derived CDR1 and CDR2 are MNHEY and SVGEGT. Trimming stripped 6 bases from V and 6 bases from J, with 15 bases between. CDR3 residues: CASSLDTVSQPQHL. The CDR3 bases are TGTGCCAGCAGCTTAGATACAGTAAGTCAGCCCCAGCATTTA.

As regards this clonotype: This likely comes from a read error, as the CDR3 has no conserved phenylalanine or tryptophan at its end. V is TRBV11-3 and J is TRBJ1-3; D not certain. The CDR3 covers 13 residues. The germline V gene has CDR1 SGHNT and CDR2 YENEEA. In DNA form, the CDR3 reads TGTGCCACCTGGGAGGACTCTAGAAACACCATATATCTT. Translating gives CATWEDSRNTIYL.

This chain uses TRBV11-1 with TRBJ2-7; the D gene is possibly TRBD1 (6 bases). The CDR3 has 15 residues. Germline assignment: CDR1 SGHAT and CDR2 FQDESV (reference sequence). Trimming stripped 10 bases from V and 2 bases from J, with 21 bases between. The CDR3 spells CANSLWDTKTYEQYF. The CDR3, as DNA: TGTGCCAACAGTTTATGGGACACAAAAACCTACGAGCAGTACTTC.

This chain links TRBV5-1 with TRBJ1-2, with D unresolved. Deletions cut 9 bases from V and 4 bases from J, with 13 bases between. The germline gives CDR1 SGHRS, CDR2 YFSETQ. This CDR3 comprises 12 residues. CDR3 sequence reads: CATSLNGYGYTF. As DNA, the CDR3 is TGCGCCACTAGCTTGAACGGCTATGGCTACACCTTC. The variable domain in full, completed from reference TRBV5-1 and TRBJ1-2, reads KAGVTQTPRYLIKTRGQQVTLSCSPISGHRSVSWYQQTPGQGLQFLFEYFSETQRNKGNFPGRFSGRQFSNSRSEMNVSTLELGDSALYLCATSLNGYGYTFGSGTRLTVV.

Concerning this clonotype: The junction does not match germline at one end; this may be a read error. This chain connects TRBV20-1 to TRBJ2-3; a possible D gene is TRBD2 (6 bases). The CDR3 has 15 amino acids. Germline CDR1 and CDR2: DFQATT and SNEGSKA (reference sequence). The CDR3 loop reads CSAISSVGNTDTQYF. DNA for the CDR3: TGCAGTGCTATTTCTAGCGTGGGAAACACAGATACGCAGTACTTT.

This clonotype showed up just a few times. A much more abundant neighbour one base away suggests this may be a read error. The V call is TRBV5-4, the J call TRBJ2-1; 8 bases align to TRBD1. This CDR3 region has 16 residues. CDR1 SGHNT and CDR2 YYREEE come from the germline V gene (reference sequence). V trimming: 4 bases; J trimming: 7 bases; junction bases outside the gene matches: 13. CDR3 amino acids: CASSQTETGDWNEQFF. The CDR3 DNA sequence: TGTGCCAGCAGCCAGACCGAGACAGGGGATTGGAATGAGCAGTTCTTC.

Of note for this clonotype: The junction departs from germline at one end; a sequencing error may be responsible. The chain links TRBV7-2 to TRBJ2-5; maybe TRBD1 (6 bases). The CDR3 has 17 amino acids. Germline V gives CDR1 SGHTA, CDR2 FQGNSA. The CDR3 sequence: CASSLGWPGHGQETQYF. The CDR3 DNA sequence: TGTGCCAGCAGTTTAGGATGGCCGGGACATGGGCAAGAGACCCAGTACTTC.